Listed below are T cell receptor beta chains from one sample, sequenced in a study of shared clonotypes between healthy human individuals. Clones were read by immunoSEQ multiplex PCR, and TCRdb kept only the in-frame ones, dropping some. In the table there are roughly 1,000,000 clones, 75% to 85% of which are singletons. Material for sequencing was memory CD4+ T cells from PBMCs. The receptors here all came from a man aged 18-30 years in good health. Some clones in this sample may be carry-over from other donors' samples. CDR3s include the opening cysteine and the closing phenylalanine or tryptophan. D genes are given only for firm matches. Rows may omit the clone size; those that give it use once, few, many or a size class.

J gene,D gene,clone size,V gene,CDR3 DNA,CDR3 protein
TRBJ2-3,NA,NA,TRBV6-5,TGTGCCAGCAGTACCGGGACTTTCAGCTTAGATACGCAGTATTTT,CASSTGTFSLDTQYF
TRBJ1-1,NA,NA,TRBV18,TGTGCCAGCTCACCACCGGGGCAGGGGAGCACTGAAGCTTTCTTT,CASSPPGQGSTEAFF
TRBJ2-7,TRBD2,once,TRBV18,TGTGCCAGCTCACCACAAGCGGGGTCCTACGAGCAGTACTTC,CASSPQAGSYEQYF
TRBJ2-1,NA,NA,TRBV2,TGTGCCAGCAGTGGGGACGGACTGGGTGAGCAGTTCTTC,CASSGDGLGEQFF
TRBJ2-3,TRBD2,NA,TRBV5-1,TGCGCCAGCAGCTTGGCGGGACTAGCGGGAGTGGATACGCAGTATTTT,CASSLAGLAGVDTQYF
TRBJ2-1,NA,few,TRBV7-9,TGTGCCAGCAGCTTATTGGGGAGTGAGCAGTTCTTC,CASSLLGSEQFF
TRBJ1-3,NA,NA,TRBV9,TGTGCCAGCAACGCCTTGGGGGTGGGAAACACCATATATTTT,CASNALGVGNTIYF
TRBJ1-1,NA,NA,TRBV4-3,TGCGCCAGCACCGACCGTCTCGGAGCAAACACTGAAGCTTTCTTT,CASTDRLGANTEAFF
TRBJ2-2,TRBD1,NA,TRBV5-1,TGCGCCAGCAGCTGGGCGGGACAGGCAAACACCGGGGAGCTGTTTTTT,CASSWAGQANTGELFF
TRBJ2-1,NA,NA,TRBV7-9,TGTGCCAGCAGCGCCCCCGGGGGTGCGGAGATAAATGAGCAGTTCTTC,CASSAPGGAEINEQFF
TRBJ2-1,NA,NA,TRBV7-9,TGTGCCAGCAGCGCAGGACTACTCGGAGTCTACAATGAGCAGTTCTTC,CASSAGLLGVYNEQFF
TRBJ2-2,TRBD1,NA,TRBV28,TGTGCCAGCAGTCCGACAGGGGGGAACACCGGGGAGCTGTTTTTT,CASSPTGGNTGELFF
TRBJ1-2,NA,NA,TRBV30,TGTGCCTGGTCCGGGGGTTCAACGACCTATGGCTACACCTTC,CAWSGGSTTYGYTF
TRBJ1-3,NA,NA,TRBV28,TGTGCCAGCAGTCCCCGGACAGCTACTGGAAACACCATATATTTT,CASSPRTATGNTIYF
TRBJ2-1,NA,NA,TRBV6-1,TGTGCCAGCAGTGAAAGGTATGAGCAGTTCTTC,CASSERYEQFF
TRBJ1-5,NA,NA,TRBV10-3,TGTGCCACCTACTCTCGCAGGGGCGGAGGCAATCAGCCCCAGCATTTT,CATYSRRGGGNQPQHF
TRBJ2-3,NA,NA,TRBV2,TGTGCCAGCACCTCCTATAGTAGCACAGATACGCAGTATTTT,CASTSYSSTDTQYF
TRBJ2-7,NA,NA,TRBV9,TGTGCCAGCAGCGTAATCTCAGAAGGGGGGTTTCGGAGCTCCTACGAGCAGTACTTC,CASSVISEGGFRSSYEQYF
TRBJ2-3,NA,NA,TRBV29-1,TGCAGCGTTGGGCCTACAGGGGGAGGGGCAGATACGCAGTATTTT,CSVGPTGGGADTQYF
TRBJ2-5,TRBD1,NA,TRBV19,TGTGCCAGTAGGCGATCTGGACAGGGAGAGGTAGAGACCCAGTACTTC,CASRRSGQGEVETQYF
TRBJ1-1,NA,many,TRBV29-1,TGCAGCGTTGAGGGGGGCGGGAACACTGAAGCTTTCTTT,CSVEGGGNTEAFF
TRBJ2-2,TRBD1,NA,TRBV5-4,TGTGCCAGCAGCTTGGGACAGGGGTCCACCGGGGAGCTGTTTTTT,CASSLGQGSTGELFF
TRBJ2-7,TRBD1,NA,TRBV5-4,TGTGCCAGCAGCCACCCCGGGCAGGGGGTCTCCTACGAGCAGTACTTC,CASSHPGQGVSYEQYF
TRBJ2-7,NA,few,TRBV27,TGTGCCAGCAGTCCTTGGGGGGAGAGCTCCTACGAGCAGTACTTC,CASSPWGESSYEQYF
TRBJ2-7,NA,once,TRBV7-2,TGTGCCAGCAGCCCCGAGGGGAACGAGCAGTACTTC,CASSPEGNEQYF
TRBJ2-7,NA,NA,TRBV11-2,TGTGCCAGCAGCAATCTTAGGGGGTGGGGCTACGAGCAGTACTTC,CASSNLRGWGYEQYF
TRBJ2-3,NA,NA,TRBV7-2,TGTGCCAGCAGCCCAAGGGCTAGATCAGATACGCAGTATTTT,CASSPRARSDTQYF
TRBJ1-1,NA,NA,TRBV4-3,TGCGCCAGCAGCCGAAGGATACAAATAAACACTGAAGCTTTCTTT,CASSRRIQINTEAFF
TRBJ1-5,NA,NA,TRBV28,TGTGCCAGCAGACGCTATAATCAGCCCCAGCATTTT,CASRRYNQPQHF
TRBJ1-5,NA,few,TRBV7-2,TGTGCCAGCACCCCCCGGGGGGGCGGCAATCAGCCCCAGCATTTT,CASTPRGGGNQPQHF
TRBJ1-1,NA,NA,TRBV7-3,TGTGCCAGCAGCTCCCAGCTGAACACTGAAGCTTTCTTT,CASSSQLNTEAFF
TRBJ2-2,TRBD1,NA,TRBV6-5,TGTGCCAGCAAAGGGGACAGGGAAATCTTCCGGGAGCTGTTTTTT,CASKGDREIFRELFF
TRBJ2-1,NA,NA,TRBV7-9,TGTGCCAGCAGCTTACTTGGCCAGGCCAATGAGCAGTTCTTC,CASSLLGQANEQFF
TRBJ2-7,NA,NA,TRBV1,TGCACCAGCAATCCCAGGCCGACAGATTCGGGCGAGCAGTACTTC,CTSNPRPTDSGEQYF
TRBJ1-2,NA,NA,TRBV9,TGTGCCAGCAGCGTAGGGGGGCAGGGTGCCTATGGCTACACCTTC,CASSVGGQGAYGYTF
TRBJ2-5,NA,NA,TRBV10-3,TGTGCCATCAGTGCAGCGGGCTCGGAGACCCAGTACTTC,CAISAAGSETQYF
TRBJ2-1,NA,once,TRBV9,TGTGCCAGCAGACCGGGACTGTCGAGCTCCTACAATGAGCAGTTCTTC,CASRPGLSSSYNEQFF
TRBJ1-2,NA,NA,TRBV11-2,TGTGCCAGCAGCTTAGAATCAACCTCGATAGGCTATGGCTACACCTTC,CASSLESTSIGYGYTF
TRBJ1-1,TRBD1,few,TRBV2,TGTGCCAGCAGTGGGTCAGCCAGGGGGCGCCGGACTGAAGCTTTCTTT,CASSGSARGRRTEAFF
TRBJ1-2,NA,NA,TRBV7-6,TGTGCCAGCAGCTTAGCTTTCGGGACCGGCGCCGCGGGCTACACCTTC,CASSLAFGTGAAGYTF
TRBJ2-7,TRBD2,once,TRBV11-2,TGTGCCAGCAGCTTAGTGGGGGGACTAGCGGGCCGCAACGAGCAGTACTTC,CASSLVGGLAGRNEQYF
TRBJ2-3,TRBD1,NA,TRBV10-3,TGTGCCATCAGTTCTGGACAGGGGTTTCCAGATACGCAGTATTTT,CAISSGQGFPDTQYF
TRBJ1-3,TRBD1,NA,TRBV27,TGTGCCAGCAGTGGGGACAGGGAAGCCTCTGGAAACACCATATATTTT,CASSGDREASGNTIYF
TRBJ1-4,NA,NA,TRBV6-5,TGTGCCAGCAGTCTTTACCGGAGGGAAGAAAAACTGTTTTTT,CASSLYRREEKLFF
TRBJ2-5,NA,many,TRBV27,TGTGCCAGCAGTCTTCCAGGGTCCAGGGAGACCCAGTACTTC,CASSLPGSRETQYF
TRBJ2-5,NA,NA,TRBV28,TGTGCCAGCAGCCCACTACCGACAGTTTCGGGCCAAGAGACCCAGTACTTC,CASSPLPTVSGQETQYF
TRBJ1-5,NA,NA,TRBV28,TGTGCCAGCACCACCTTAGGTGGGGCTCAGCCCCAGCATTTT,CASTTLGGAQPQHF
TRBJ1-5,TRBD1,NA,TRBV30,TGTGCCTGGAGTTCCGGGACAGGGTACTTCGGCCAGCCCCAGCATTTT,CAWSSGTGYFGQPQHF
TRBJ2-7,TRBD1,NA,TRBV4-2,TGTGCCAGCAGCCAAGATAGGACAGGGGCCATTTACGAGCAGTACTTC,CASSQDRTGAIYEQYF
TRBJ1-3,TRBD1,NA,TRBV7-6,TGTGCCAGCAGCCTCCGGACAGGGGGGACTGGAAACACCATATATTTT,CASSLRTGGTGNTIYF
TRBJ2-2,TRBD2,NA,TRBV28,TGTGCCAGCAGCCCCGGGGGAGGGGCGGGCACCGGGGAGCTGTTTTTT,CASSPGGGAGTGELFF
TRBJ2-1,NA,NA,TRBV28,TGTGCCAGCAGCCCCCAGATGGAGCAGTTCTTC,CASSPQMEQFF